Each of the 30 T cell receptor beta chains below was sequenced from the same sample in a study of blood T cell repertoires in COVID-19. TCRdb keeps only in-frame clones here, not all; method: immunoSEQ multiplex PCR. This table has 30,000 to 40,000 clones, roughly 74% appearing once. Sequencing was carried out using peripheral blood. All receptors derive from a man older than 75 with active or convalescent COVID-19.

The chain joins TRBV15 to TRBJ2-1; D is possibly TRBD1 (5 bases). Germline-derived CDR1 and CDR2 are LNHNV and YYDKDF (reference sequence). The length of the CDR3 is 15 residues. Trimming took off 0 bases at V and 2 bases at J, with 8 bases between the two ends. As DNA, the CDR3 is TGTGCCACCAGCAGAGATCAAGGGGCCTACAATGAGCAGTTCTTC. It yields the protein CATSRDQGAYNEQFF. Full variable domain (missing parts from reference TRBV15 and TRBJ2-1): DAMVIQNPRYQVTQFGKPVTLSCSQTLNHNVMYWYQQKSSQAPKLLFHYYDKDFNNEADTPDNFQSRRPNTSFCFLDIRSPGLGDTAMYLCATSRDQGAYNEQFFGPGTRLTVL.

The CDR3 coding sequence is TGTGCCAGCAGGCATCTCGGCGGGACAGGGAACACTGAAGCTTTCTTT. Protein: CASRHLGGTGNTEAFF. The chain couples TRBV11-2 to TRBJ1-1, with TRBD1 identical over 8 bases. Losses at the gene ends were 6 bases for V and 1 base for J; bases not matched to a gene: 10. Germline-derived CDR1 and CDR2 are SGHAT and FQNNGV. The CDR3 consists of 16 residues. Supplemented by reference TRBV11-2 and TRBJ1-1, the full variable domain reads EAGVAQSPRYKIIEKRQSVAFWCNPISGHATLYWYQQILGQGPKLLIQFQNNGVVDDSQLPKDRFSAERLKGVDSTLKIQPAKLEDSAVYLCASRHLGGTGNTEAFFGQGTRLTVV.

The chain is built from TRBV9 and TRBJ2-3, with 13 positions matching TRBD2. The germline V gene encodes CDR1 SGDLS and CDR2 YYNGEE. The CDR3 consists of 16 residues. With 4 bases clipped from V and 5 bases from J, the junction kept 7 bases outside the gene matches. CDR3 region: CASSTTSGRALDTQYF. CDR3 bases: TGTGCCAGCAGCACCACTAGCGGGAGGGCCCTAGATACGCAGTATTTT.

This rearrangement joins TRBV27 to TRBJ2-5; unclear D gene. Germline-derived CDR1 and CDR2 are MNHEY and SMNVEV (reference sequence). The CDR3 consists of 15 residues. The V and J ends lost 0 bases and 0 bases respectively, with 8 bases between them. CDR3 sequence (DNA): TGTGCCAGCAGTTTATCTCCCTTGTACCAAGAGACCCAGTACTTC. Amino acids: CASSLSPLYQETQYF.

The chain joins TRBV14 to TRBJ1-2, with a tentative D call TRBD1 (5 bases). V lost 1 base and J lost 8, with 11 bases in between. Germline V gives CDR1 SGHDN, CDR2 FVKESK. The CDR3 covers 13 residues. The CDR3, as DNA: TGTGCCAGCAGCCAAGTCAGGGCTTCGGGCTACACCTTC. Residues: CASSQVRASGYTF.

The chain is built from TRBV5-1 and TRBJ1-1, with a possible D match to TRBD1 (6 bases). Germline V gene lookup returns CDR1 SGHRS and CDR2 YFSETQ. The CDR3 loop spans 14 amino acids. Between the trimmed V and J ends, which lost 5 bases and 6 bases, there was a span of 17 bases. This chain's CDR3 is CASRGGASSSEAFF. The CDR3 region has the DNA TGCGCCAGCAGAGGGGGGGCGTCCAGCTCTGAAGCTTTCTTT.

In nucleotides, the CDR3 is TGCGCCAGCAGCTACTGGCTAGCGGGAGGGGACGAGCAGTACTTC. As protein: CASSYWLAGGDEQYF. The chain has TRBV5-1 and TRBJ2-7, with 12 bases that match TRBD2. Germline CDR1 and CDR2: SGHRS and YFSETQ. CDR3 length: 15 amino acids. V gave up 3 bases and J gave up 5 bases; unmatched junction bases: 6.

The chain links TRBV7-7 to TRBJ2-3; D may be TRBD2 (6 bases). This CDR3 spans 15 amino acids. Germline CDR1 reads SSHAT; CDR2 reads FNYEAQ (reference sequence). Trimming removed 1 base at V and 1 base at J, with 9 bases between. The CDR3 DNA reads as TGTGCCAGCAGCTTAGGACTAGACGGCACAGATACGCAGTATTTT. This encodes CASSLGLDGTDTQYF.

V and J are TRBV4-1 and TRBJ2-1, with 11 positions matching TRBD2. This CDR3 is built from 17 residues. Germline V gene sequence: CDR1 MGHRA, CDR2 YSYEKL. Unmatched junction bases numbered 11, after V lost 2 bases and J lost 8 bases. CDR3 sequence reads: CASSQLGLAGPRDEQFF. DNA for the CDR3: TGCGCCAGCAGCCAATTAGGACTAGCGGGCCCCCGGGATGAGCAGTTCTTC.

The chain combines TRBV23-1 with TRBJ2-1; 10 nucleotides match TRBD2. TRBV23-1 is filed as an ORF, its function uncertain. V gave up 6 bases and J gave up 0 bases; unmatched junction bases: 8. This CDR3 contains 17 residues. CDR3 DNA: TGCGCCAGCAGCGAGCAGACTAGCGGGTTCTCCTACAATGAGCAGTTCTTC. Translated: CASSEQTSGFSYNEQFF.

The chain employs TRBV5-4 and TRBJ1-6; a possible D gene is TRBD1 (5 bases). The CDR3 sequence is 14 residues long. Trimming removed 1 base from V and 9 bases from J, with 11 bases in between. CDR1 and CDR2 (germline): SGHNT, YYREEE (reference sequence). CDR3 nucleotide sequence: TGTGCCAGCAGCTTGCAGGGTGATGGTTCACCCCTCCACTTT. Its translation is CASSLQGDGSPLHF.

The genes are TRBV18 and TRBJ1-4, with 7 bases fitting TRBD1. V shed 4 bases and J 8 bases; nucleotides not matched to a gene: 4. The CDR3 covers 13 residues. Germline CDR1 KGHSH, CDR2 LQKENI. CDR3 bases: TGTGCCAGCTCACAGGGGGCGCTGGAAAAACTGTTTTTT. Encoded protein: CASSQGALEKLFF.

The chain has TRBV25-1 and TRBJ1-6; 7 bases are a match to TRBD1. Per the germline V gene, CDR1 is MGHDK and CDR2 is SYGVNS. CDR3 length: 18 residues. Trimming took 8 bases from V and 0 from J; bases not matched to a gene: 13. Here the CDR3 reads CASGQGGSPYSYNSPLHF. The CDR3 DNA sequence: TGTGCCAGCGGCCAAGGGGGCTCACCGTACTCCTATAATTCACCCCTCCACTTT.

The V and J genes are TRBV6-1 and TRBJ2-1, with a possible D match to TRBD2 (6 bases). Trimming pared 2 bases from V and 5 bases from J, leaving 10 bases between. The germline gives CDR1 MNHNS, CDR2 SASEGT. The CDR3 runs 14 residues. CDR3 protein: CASSESGANNEQFF. The CDR3 DNA is TGTGCCAGCAGTGAATCGGGAGCAAACAATGAGCAGTTCTTC.

The chain carries TRBV19 and TRBJ2-4, with 8 bases aligning to TRBD1. The trim removed 7 bases at V and 0 bases at J, leaving 5 bases unmatched. The germline V gene encodes CDR1 LNHDA and CDR2 SQIVND (reference sequence). The CDR3 contains 15 residues. CDR3 DNA: TGTGCCAGTATGGCTCAGGGGGCAGCCAAAAACATTCAGTACTTC. This encodes CASMAQGAAKNIQYF.

V is TRBV23-1 and J is TRBJ2-7, with TRBD2 matching 12 bases. TRBV23-1 has ORF status, its function being uncertain. V shed 3 bases and J 5 bases; nucleotides not matched to a gene: 14. The CDR3 covers 18 residues. In DNA, the CDR3 is TGCGCCAGCAGTCATTCCAGACTAGCGGGAGAATTCGGCCACGAGCAGTACTTC. Residues: CASSHSRLAGEFGHEQYF.

The chain employs TRBV19 and TRBJ1-5, with TRBD1 matching 8 bases. This CDR3 has 16 residues. CDR1 is LNHDA and CDR2 is SQIVND in the germline V gene (reference sequence). With V trimmed by 4 bases and J by 0 bases, 5 bases remained unmatched. This chain's CDR3 is CASSKIDRGSNQPQHF. CDR3 coding DNA: TGTGCCAGTAGTAAAATCGACAGGGGTAGCAATCAGCCCCAGCATTTT.

This clone has a handful of counts. The chain recombines TRBV7-2 with TRBJ2-1; unclear D gene. The germline V gene has CDR1 SGHTA and CDR2 FQGNSA. With 5 bases removed from V and 3 bases from J, the gap between germline ends came to 17 bases. The CDR3 is 16 residues long. CDR3 sequence reads: CASSPRLAVLYNEQFF. Written as DNA, the CDR3 is TGTGCCAGCAGCCCCCGTCTGGCAGTCCTCTACAATGAGCAGTTCTTC.

The chain recombines TRBV18 with TRBJ1-1, with D possibly being TRBD1 (5 bases). The V end was cut by 6 bases, the J end by 2 bases, with 10 bases between. From germline, CDR1 is KGHSH and CDR2 LQKENI. This CDR3 has 13 amino acids. CDR3 sequence (DNA): TGTGCCAGCTCCGGGGGACGAAACACTGAAGCTTTCTTT. Translating it yields CASSGGRNTEAFF.

V gene TRBV5-1 combines with J gene TRBJ2-7, with 8 bases that match TRBD2. CDR1 and CDR2 from the germline V gene are SGHRS and YFSETQ. The ends lost 0 bases at V and 4 bases at J; junction bases unmatched: 6. CDR3 size: 15 residues. CDR3 coding DNA: TGCGCCAGCAGCTTGGAAGCGGGAGTAGTGTACGAGCAGTACTTC. Translated, it gives CASSLEAGVVYEQYF.

The chain joins TRBV28 to TRBJ2-7; TRBD1 matches at 9 bases. CDR3 length equals 15 residues. Trimming at V came to 0 bases and at J to 3 bases, leaving 3 bases not matched to a gene. From germline, CDR1 is MDHEN and CDR2 SYDVKM. This CDR3 is CASSLWGQGRYEQYF. The CDR3 DNA sequence: TGTGCCAGCAGTTTATGGGGACAGGGACGCTACGAGCAGTACTTC.

The rearrangement joins TRBV5-6 to TRBJ2-5, with no clear D. The CDR3 is 13 amino acids. V lost 2 bases and J 3 bases, leaving 8 bases between the germline ends. Germline V gene lookup returns CDR1 SGHDT and CDR2 YYEEEE. CDR3 in amino acids: CASSFPAEETQYF. For the CDR3, the DNA is TGTGCCAGCAGCTTTCCGGCGGAAGAGACCCAGTACTTC.

The chain employs TRBV19 and TRBJ1-1; D possibly corresponds to TRBD1 (6 bases). CDR1 is LNHDA and CDR2 is SQIVND in the germline V gene (reference sequence). V dropped 2 bases and J dropped 4 bases, with 8 bases sitting between them. The CDR3 is 13 amino acids. In DNA, the CDR3 is TGTGCCAGTAGTATATCAGGGGTCACTGAAGCTTTCTTT. This sequence encodes CASSISGVTEAFF.

The chain couples TRBV5-6 to TRBJ2-5, with TRBD1 identical over 12 bases. J gave up 1 base and V 3 bases, and 1 base lay outside the gene matches. The CDR3 is made up of 15 amino acids. Per germline, CDR1 SGHDT and CDR2 YYEEEE. The DNA for the CDR3 is TGTGCCAGCAGCTGGGACAGGGGGCCCCAAGAGACCCAGTACTTC. Amino acids: CASSWDRGPQETQYF.

The chain uses TRBV18 and TRBJ2-1; no firm D call. V was pared by 3 bases and J by 6 bases, with 9 bases between. Germline V lookup: CDR1 KGHSH, CDR2 LQKENI. This CDR3 region has 13 residues. The CDR3 DNA follows: TGTGCCAGCTCACCCTCTTTTCCCAATGAGCAGTTCTTC. This sequence encodes CASSPSFPNEQFF.

The chain is built from TRBV7-9 and TRBJ2-5, with TRBD2 identical over 8 bases. The length of the CDR3 is 15 residues. Unmatched junction bases numbered 9, after V lost 7 bases and J lost 2 bases. Germline CDR1 reads SEHNR; CDR2 reads FQNEAQ (reference sequence). In DNA form, the CDR3 reads TGTGCCAGCACCCAGTGGGTAGCGGGACAAGAGACCCAGTACTTC. Encoded protein: CASTQWVAGQETQYF.

This chain uses TRBV7-9 with TRBJ1-1; the D is unclear. The CDR3 has 13 amino acids. The germline gives CDR1 SEHNR, CDR2 FQNEAQ (reference sequence). V gave up 2 bases and J gave up 5 bases, with 9 bases separating them. The CDR3 nucleotides are TGTGCCAGCAGCTTATTTGGAGGGACTGAAGCTTTCTTT. Translated: CASSLFGGTEAFF.

In its sample, this clone was seen a few times. This sequence joins TRBV9 and TRBJ2-5; 11 bases are shared with TRBD2. With 4 bases clipped from V and 0 bases from J, the junction kept 8 bases outside the gene matches. CDR1 and CDR2 from the germline V gene are SGDLS and YYNGEE. This CDR3 contains 17 residues. The CDR3 region is CASSRTSGHQYQETQYF. DNA of the CDR3: TGTGCCAGCAGCCGGACTAGCGGGCATCAGTACCAAGAGACCCAGTACTTC.

On this clone itself: The junction does not match germline at one end; this may be a read error. This chain uses TRBV12-5 with TRBJ2-7, with D possibly being TRBD2 (5 bases). Germline CDR1 LGHNT, CDR2 FRNRAP. CDR3 length: 12 residues. Here the CDR3 DNA reads TGTGCTAGTGGAATGGTGGAGGCAGAGATTACCTTC. It yields the protein CASGMVEAEITF.

The DNA of the CDR3 is TGTGCCAGTGCGGGGGGCTGGAATCAGCCCCAGCATTTT. Amino acids: CASAGGWNQPQHF. The chain has TRBV19 and TRBJ1-5; D might be TRBD1 (6 bases). The germline CDR1 and CDR2 sequences are LNHDA and SQIVND (reference sequence). V was cut by 8 bases and J by 4 bases, with 12 bases left in between. The CDR3 loop spans 13 amino acids.